The source of this TCR beta chain is a study of cytomegalovirus exposure and HLA in healthy donors. PCR used 60 Vbeta primers and 13 Jbeta primers. Clones were read by immunoSEQ multiplex PCR, and TCRdb kept only the in-frame ones, dropping some. Its table records around 140,000 clones. Germline CDR1 reads GTSNPN; CDR2 reads SVGIG (reference sequence). The germline V and J ends were trimmed by 0 bases and 1 base, with 6 bases remaining between them. The CDR3 sequence is 13 residues long. The gene calls are TRBV30 and TRBJ1-1; D not resolved. This TCR came from a male donor in good health and CMV-seronegative. The sequencing sample was made of PBMCs. CDR3: CAWSVTANTEAFF. The CDR3 bases are TGTGCCTGGAGTGTAACAGCGAACACTGAAGCTTTCTTT.